Each of the 19 T cell receptor beta chains below was sequenced from the same sample in a study of blood T cell repertoires in COVID-19 (dated by TCRdb to the early 2020s). The library was obtained by the immunoSEQ multiplex PCR assay. Entries here come from immuneACCESS through TCRdb and include only in-frame sequences with V and J called. Some clones fail to appear in such tables; in the studies checked, an unresolved V gene covers under half of the shortfall, and the cause of the remainder is unknown. This sample holds approximately 100,000 clones; roughly 88% were observed only once. The top ten clonotypes cover around 11% of the sample. Sequenced sample: peripheral blood. These receptors all stem from a human donor in a cohort sampled during active COVID-19.

The V and J genes are TRBV5-5 and TRBJ2-3, with TRBD2 identical over 10 bases. The length of the CDR3 is 16 residues. Trimming cost V 0 bases and J 1 base; bases outside gene matches: 2. Germline values: CDR1 SGHKS, CDR2 YYEKEE (reference sequence). CDR3 nucleotides: TGTGCCAGCAGCTTGGGTGGACTAGCGGGCACAGATACGCAGTATTTT. It yields the protein CASSLGGLAGTDTQYF.

This chain connects TRBV18 to TRBJ1-5; 7 bases map to TRBD1. CDR3 length equals 17 residues. CDR1 is KGHSH and CDR2 is LQKENI in the germline V gene. After removal of 3 bases from V and 3 bases from J, the junction contained 11 bases not matched to a gene. CDR3 coding DNA: TGTGCCAGCTCACCCAACCCGGGACAGCAATCCAATCAGCCCCAGCATTTT. Residues: CASSPNPGQQSNQPQHF.

The V gene is TRBV3-1 (or the pseudogene TRBV3-2), the J gene TRBJ2-3, with TRBD2 matching 16 bases. After removal of 3 bases from V and 1 base from J, the junction contained 7 bases not matched to a gene. This CDR3 comprises 19 residues. Per the germline V gene, CDR1 is LGHDT and CDR2 is YNNKEL (reference sequence). The CDR3 loop is CASSHQGTSGGARTDTQYF. CDR3 nucleotides: TGTGCCAGCAGCCACCAAGGGACTAGCGGGGGGGCGCGCACAGATACGCAGTATTTT.

The V and J genes are TRBV25-1 and TRBJ1-6, with TRBD1 matching over 9 bases. Looked up from germline, CDR1 is MGHDK and CDR2 is SYGVNS. CDR3 length equals 14 residues. Trimming at V came to 7 bases and at J to 7 bases, leaving 5 bases not matched to a gene. CDR3 in amino acids: CASKGTGKNSPLHF. In DNA form, the CDR3 reads TGTGCCAGCAAGGGGACAGGGAAAAATTCACCCCTCCACTTT.

This sequence joins TRBV5-4 and TRBJ1-5, with TRBD1 as a possible D gene (5 bases). V was clipped by 0 bases and J by 4 bases, with 11 bases between them. CDR1 and CDR2 (germline): SGHNT, YYREEE (reference sequence). This CDR3 is built from 15 residues. The CDR3 sequence: CASSLDSGLNQPQHF. CDR3 in DNA: TGTGCCAGCAGCTTGGACTCAGGGTTGAATCAGCCCCAGCATTTT.

This CDR3 reads CASSLVAGAEGKLFF. DNA of the CDR3: TGTGCCAGCAGCTTAGTGGCAGGGGCCGAGGGGAAACTGTTTTTT. The chain uses TRBV11-2 and TRBJ1-4, with a tentative D call TRBD1 (6 bases). CDR3 length equals 15 residues. Germline V lookup: CDR1 SGHAT, CDR2 FQNNGV. V lost 1 base and J lost 11, with 17 bases in between.

The V call is TRBV20-1, the J call TRBJ1-1; D remains ambiguous. This CDR3 has 11 amino acids. CDR1 and CDR2 from the germline V gene are DFQATT and SNEGSKA (reference sequence). V dropped 3 bases and J dropped 6 bases, with 8 bases sitting between them. The CDR3 here is CSARGRAEAFF. The CDR3 bases are TGCAGTGCTAGGGGGAGGGCTGAAGCTTTCTTT.

The chain carries TRBV27 and TRBJ2-3; weak D call: TRBD2 (6 bases). The germline V gene has CDR1 MNHEY and CDR2 SMNVEV (reference sequence). Trimming cost V 7 bases and J 0 bases, with 11 bases left between them. This CDR3 comprises 14 residues. As DNA, the CDR3 is TGTGCCAGCAAAGCGGGTTCTAGCACAGATACGCAGTATTTT. It codes for CASKAGSSTDTQYF.

The chain employs TRBV7-2 and TRBJ2-2, with 7 bases fitting TRBD2. The CDR3 totals 15 residues. The V and J ends lost 6 bases and 3 bases, in that order; junction bases with no gene match: 7. Germline V gene sequence: CDR1 SGHTA, CDR2 FQGNSA. The CDR3 DNA follows: TGTGCCAGCAGGGTGGGGACTACCTACACCGGGGAGCTGTTTTTT. Translation: CASRVGTTYTGELFF.

J is TRBJ2-7 and V is TRBV19, with a weak D call TRBD1 (6 bases). This CDR3 spans 14 amino acids. Trimming left V 0 bases short and J 2 bases short, with 8 bases between. Germline CDR1 LNHDA, CDR2 SQIVND (reference sequence). The CDR3: CASSIDHRAYEQYF. The CDR3 bases are TGTGCCAGTAGTATAGATCACAGGGCCTACGAGCAGTACTTC.

The chain has TRBV9 and TRBJ2-7; 10 bases map to TRBD1. The trim removed 3 bases at V and 8 bases at J, leaving 5 bases unmatched. Germline loops: CDR1 SGDLS, CDR2 YYNGEE. CDR3 size: 13 residues. DNA for the CDR3: TGTGCCAGCAGCGCGGACAGGGGGTCAAAGCAGTACTTC. Its translation is CASSADRGSKQYF.

This chain joins TRBV7-3 and TRBJ2-1; D gene unclear. The germline V and J ends were trimmed by 1 base and 6 bases, with 7 bases remaining between them. The germline gives CDR1 SGHTA, CDR2 FQGTGA. CDR3 size: 13 residues. The CDR3 DNA reads TGTGCCAGCAGCTTAAGCGGTCCCAATGAGCAGTTCTTC. Protein sequence: CASSLSGPNEQFF.

V and J are TRBV2 and TRBJ1-1; tentative D call: TRBD1 (5 bases). From germline, CDR1 is SNHLY and CDR2 FYNNEI. There are 14 residues in the CDR3. The ends were cut back, 10 bases at V and 4 bases at J, with 19 bases in the middle. The CDR3 sequence: CANSQEGMSTEAFF. For the CDR3, the DNA is TGTGCCAACTCCCAGGAGGGGATGAGCACTGAAGCTTTCTTT.

The chain has TRBV19 and TRBJ2-2; no reliable D call. The CDR3 loop spans 12 amino acids. From germline, CDR1 is LNHDA and CDR2 SQIVND (reference sequence). Trimming took off 3 bases at V and 5 bases at J, with 4 bases between the two ends. The CDR3: CASSIGTGELFF. The CDR3 nucleotides read TGTGCCAGTAGTATCGGGACCGGGGAGCTGTTTTTT.

The V gene is TRBV7-9, the J gene TRBJ1-4; D may be TRBD1 (5 bases). CDR3 length equals 15 residues. Looked up from germline, CDR1 is SEHNR and CDR2 is FQNEAQ (reference sequence). Deletions cut 0 bases from V and 7 bases from J, with 12 bases between. The CDR3 reads CASSLAGRASEKLFF. CDR3 bases: TGTGCCAGCAGCTTAGCTGGCAGGGCCAGTGAAAAACTGTTTTTT.

This chain connects TRBV14 to TRBJ1-4, with 8 bases lining up with TRBD1. The CDR3 contains 18 residues. V shed 0 bases and J 6 bases; nucleotides not matched to a gene: 12. Per germline, CDR1 SGHDN and CDR2 FVKESK. The CDR3: CASSQDRTGNPRDEKLFF. The CDR3 nucleotides read TGTGCCAGCAGCCAAGACCGGACAGGGAATCCCCGGGATGAAAAACTGTTTTTT.

The V gene is TRBV10-3, the J gene TRBJ1-1, with D hard to call. This CDR3 is 13 amino acids long. The germline V gene encodes CDR1 ENHRY and CDR2 SYGVKD. Trimming removed 8 bases from V and 0 bases from J, with 10 bases in between. The CDR3 reads CAIAGGMNTEAFF. The DNA for the CDR3 is TGTGCCATCGCCGGCGGCATGAACACTGAAGCTTTCTTT.

The chain uses TRBV29-1 and TRBJ2-7; D might be TRBD1 (6 bases). The CDR3 spans 13 residues. V gave up 4 bases and J gave up 5 bases, with 15 bases separating them. The germline CDR1 and CDR2 sequences are SQVTM and ANQGSEA. The CDR3 coding sequence is TGCAGCGTTGGAGGGGGTCTGATCCACGAGCAGTACTTC. This codes for CSVGGGLIHEQYF.

CDR3: CASSYERATGQGAFF. The CDR3 coding sequence is TGTGCCAGCAGTTACGAAAGGGCGACAGGCCAAGGAGCTTTCTTT. This chain links TRBV6-8 with TRBJ1-1; TRBD1 is a possible D gene (6 bases). Per the germline V gene, CDR1 is MNHGY and CDR2 is SAAAGT. The V and J ends lost 2 bases and 10 bases respectively, with 20 bases between them. The CDR3 spans 15 residues.